The 8 T cell receptor beta chains below were found in one sample sequenced in a study of T cells in Graves' hyperthyroidism and ophthalmopathy. Amplified TCR beta CDR3 regions came from RNA transcripts. Researchers ran a first-round RT-PCR on the TCR CDR3 using the HTBI primer set. TCRdb re-called the multiplex PCR reads through MiXCR, storing one row per CDR3 protein. The sample includes fewer than 550,000 distinct CDR3 sequences, 15% to 19% of them seen just once. The specimen sequenced was blood. The receptor source for this set is a woman between 18 and 30 years old with Graves' hyperthyroidism.

This clonotype was picked up many times. The chain employs TRBV6-1 and TRBJ2-1; tentative D call: TRBD1 (7 bases). Germline V gene lookup returns CDR1 MNHNS and CDR2 SASEGT. The CDR3 is 15 residues long. Trimming removed 1 base from V and 8 bases from J, with 15 bases in between. The DNA for the CDR3 is TGTGCCAGCAGTGAAGGGAGGGGGCCGATCCATGAGCAGTTCTTC. It codes for CASSEGRGPIHEQFF.

The chain combines TRBV5-8 with TRBJ2-1; possibly TRBD2 for D (6 bases). The CDR3 is made up of 15 amino acids. The V and J ends lost 2 bases and 4 bases respectively, with 13 bases between them. CDR1 is SGHTS and CDR2 is YDEGEE in the germline V gene. CDR3 protein: CASSFSGTYYNEQFF. The CDR3 nucleotides read TGTGCCAGCAGCTTTTCCGGGACTTATTACAATGAGCAGTTCTTC.

This clonotype was picked up many times. The chain recombines TRBV11-2 with TRBJ1-1; a weak D match, TRBD1 (5 bases). CDR1 and CDR2 from the germline V gene are SGHAT and FQNNGV. The V end was cut by 6 bases, the J end by 10 bases, with 18 bases between. The CDR3 has 13 residues. The CDR3, as DNA: TGTGCCAGCAGGGGACCTCAAGCTGTTGGAGCTTTCTTT. Translating gives CASRGPQAVGAFF.

The sample holds many counts of this clonotype. The genes are TRBV28 and TRBJ1-1, with 9 bases aligning to TRBD1. Germline V lookup: CDR1 MDHEN, CDR2 SYDVKM. This CDR3 is 14 amino acids long. V lost 4 bases, J lost 5 bases, and 5 bases stayed unmatched. This CDR3 is CASSSQGALTEAFF. In DNA form, the CDR3 reads TGTGCCAGCAGTTCACAGGGGGCGCTGACTGAAGCTTTCTTT.

The chain is built from TRBV9 and TRBJ2-7; TRBD2 might be the D (5 bases). Trimming took 0 bases from V and 5 from J, leaving 9 bases between them. The CDR3 totals 13 residues. The germline V gene has CDR1 SGDLS and CDR2 YYNGEE. The CDR3 is CASSVVERDEQYF. Written as DNA, the CDR3 is TGTGCCAGCAGCGTAGTGGAGAGGGACGAGCAGTACTTC. The full variable domain, with the rest looked up from reference TRBV9 and TRBJ2-7, is DSGVTQTPKHLITATGQRVTLRCSPRSGDLSVYWYQQSLDQGLQFLIQYYNGEERAKGNILERFSAQQFPDLHSELNLSSLELGDSALYFCASSVVERDEQYFGPGTRLTVT.

The V call is TRBV28, the J call TRBJ2-2; 12 bases are a match to TRBD1. Losses at the gene ends were 2 bases for V and 6 bases for J; bases not matched to a gene: 4. The CDR3 runs to 16 residues. The germline V gene has CDR1 MDHEN and CDR2 SYDVKM. The CDR3 nucleotides read TGTGCCAGCAGTTTAGGGGACAGGGGGCTTCCCGGGGAGCTGTTTTTT. This translates into CASSLGDRGLPGELFF.

In this sample, this clonotype turned up a few times. This chain links TRBV6-1 with TRBJ1-6, with TRBD1 matching 9 bases. Germline V gene sequence: CDR1 MNHNS, CDR2 SASEGT. CDR3 length equals 15 residues. V lost 0 bases to trimming and J lost 8 bases; unmatched junction nucleotides: 2. The CDR3 DNA reads TGTGCCAGCAGTGAAGCCGGACAGGGGTATTCACCCCTCCACTTT. Translating gives CASSEAGQGYSPLHF.

This clonotype was seen at least ten times. The V call is TRBV3-1, the J call TRBJ2-5; 8 bases align to TRBD1. The junction had 5 bases not matched to a gene; V was cut back by 3 bases and J by 2 bases. The germline CDR1 and CDR2 sequences are LGHDT and YNNKEL (reference sequence). This CDR3 is 15 amino acids long. The CDR3 DNA reads as TGTGCCAGCAGCCATGCCGGGACAGGTCAAGAGACCCAGTACTTC. Translation gives CASSHAGTGQETQYF.